This TCR beta chain was profiled in a study of blood T cell repertoires in COVID-19 (dated by TCRdb to about 2020). At the level of the whole study: Samples from collaborators originated in the United States, Italy and Spain and spanned both the acute and convalescent phases of COVID-19. The samples were drawn from two sources: the first 160 participants of the ongoing ImmuneRACE study, and 1,254 subjects contributed by 6 global collaborators. The repertoires were made available in a free public database intended to serve as a resource for research on the immune response to SARS-CoV-2. The prospective study material was composed of cDNA or gDNA derived from T cells, B-cell-depleted T cells, or PBMCs. Deeply sampled blood TCRbeta repertoires from subjects exposed to, actively infected with, or recovered from COVID-19 were included in the dataset. Nearly every sample came with metadata listing a de-identified subject ID, COVID-19 status, age in years and sex. HLA class I and class II types, where available, came from metadata supplied by the sample provider rather than from assay-based typing. General study outcomes and caveats: How much clinical and demographic metadata was included differed by source and by participant, and the metadata was provided uncurated.

TCRbeta CDR3 regions were amplified from genomic DNA by means of the immunoSEQ Assay, a bias-controlled multiplex PCR. The original methods were these. The number of nucleated cells in each sample was estimated by amplification of reference gene primers within the assay. To quantify the absolute abundance of each unique TCRbeta CDR3 rearrangement, sequence reads were collapsed and filtered. For each sample, productive Simpson clonality was calculated by taking the square root of Simpson's diversity index across productive rearrangements. Here the immuneACCESS table is served through TCRdb, limited to in-frame sequences with V and J called. Missing clones are a known gap in these copies; in checked studies unresolved V genes cover under half, and the rest lacks a known reason. V, J and clone size derive from that table, while D and trimming were established from the DNA sequence. Counted in this sample were roughly 180,000 clones; about 85% of them appeared once. The ten largest account for 6.5% to 7.5% of the sample.

Remarks on this clone: What antigen it recognizes has not been identified. There are no base qualities to consult, and no much larger clone falls within one base.

At one collaborating source in Seattle, patients were enrolled during active infection and were followed longitudinally through the course of disease. Whole blood was collected in K2EDTA tubes by collaborating institutions according to the institutions' own protocols. For TCRbeta analysis, collaborator samples were shipped as frozen whole blood, as isolated PBMCs, or as DNA extracted from either sample type. The junction shows trimming of 5 bases on V and 9 bases on J, plus 16 bases between the germline ends. Its CDR3 holds 13 amino acids, cysteine through phenylalanine. Only the CDR3 region is kept as DNA, spanning 39 bases read in frame from base 1. Based on the germline V gene, the CDR1 and CDR2 sequences are SGHTA and FQGNSA.

The specimen was peripheral blood. This TCR derives from an elderly man with COVID-19, enrolled during active disease. The chain uses TRBV7-2 and TRBJ1-1, with an unclear D gene assignment. The DNA reads TGTGCCAGCAGCCTGGGAGCTGGGATGAAAGCTTTCTTT. This sequence encodes CASSLGAGMKAFF.